This T cell receptor (beta chain) appears in the sequencing data of a study of T cell clonotyping in hematopoietic cell transplantation (dated by TCRdb to about 2021). At the level of the whole study: Pretransplant samples from recipients were collected after cytoreduction. A total of 130 to 150 blood samples were gathered in the study from under 40 consecutive transplant recipients along with their related donors. Patient recruitment ran from 2015 to early 2017, and follow-up continued until late 2020 or death. Study-level results and caveats: A decrease in recipient TCR diversity was observed after transplant, and a progressive increase in pathologically expanded clonotypes was seen from day 30 to day 180. Broader posttransplant TCR repertoire diversity was predicted by donor and pretransplant recipient Inverse Simpson Index values. Overlap with donor repertoires was found for only a small fraction of recipient repertoires, with over 97% found to appear de novo at the given depth. The sample size was limited, and because cells were not sorted, the contributions of CD4 and CD8 repertoires could not be separated.

CDR1 and CDR2 are read off the germline V gene as MNHEY and SVGAGI. The germline V end is reduced by 5 bases and the J end by 1 base; junction bases left unmatched: 2. The CDR3 numbers 14 residues from cysteine through phenylalanine. Only the CDR3 part of the read is kept: 42 bases, read in frame from the first base. With the immunoSEQ assay, which is a bias-controlled multiplex PCR relying on V- and J-specific primers, TCR beta CDR3 regions were amplified from genomic DNA. A proprietary barcode and Illumina adapter sequences were added to the CDR3 amplicons in a second PCR step. An Illumina MiSeq instrument was used for sequencing of the CDR3 libraries. As for the original processing: Export and quality control were performed with immunoSEQ Analyzer 3.0, and downstream analyses were performed with R Bioconductor and Immunarch. Only productive rearrangements in the normalized downsampled data set went into calculating the repertoire metrics. In the normalized cohort, clonotypes with more than 5 templates were defined as pathologically expanded. Repertoire diversity was measured with the Inverse Simpson Index. The non-normalized data set was used for CMV-specificity analyses so that all clonotypes could be captured. TCRdb retrieved this table from immuneACCESS and kept in-frame rearrangements only. Not all clones are present; in checked studies, unresolved V genes account for under half, and no reason is known for the remainder. That table is the source of V, J and clone size, and D and trimming were worked out from the DNA. The sample yields tens of thousands of clones; about 95% were counted once. The top ten clones comprise 1.5% to 2% of the sample.

The sample's time point, from its label and the paper: recipient sample about 28 days before transplant, after cytoreduction. Blood samples were obtained from recipients approximately 28 days before transplant and at days 30, 100 and 180 after transplant. Nuclei Lysis Solution was used to extract genomic DNA from fresh or cryopreserved unfractionated peripheral blood mononuclear cells. A remark on this clone: There is no known antigen for this receptor. No clone much larger than this one lies a single base away; base qualities are absent. In the same sample, other DNA sequences code for this CDR3.

This receptor was identified in a woman aged 45-59 years with acute myeloid leukemia. Some clones in this sample may be carry-over from other donors' samples. This sample comprised peripheral blood mononuclear cells, obtained before stem cell transplant. The V and J segments used are TRBV6-5 and TRBJ2-7, and TRBD1 matches 10 of the central bases. The nucleotide sequence is given as TGTGCCAGCAGTCGACAGGGGGCATCCTACGAGCAGTACTTC. This sequence encodes CASSRQGASYEQYF.